A selection of T cell receptor beta chains follows, all from one sample in a study of blood T cell repertoires in COVID-19. The data were produced by immunoSEQ multiplex PCR, yet TCRdb's version contains in-frame clones alone and is incomplete. The sample records 200,000 to 250,000 clones, 80% to 90% being singletons. Sequenced: PBMCs or T cells enriched from blood (not recorded which). Receptors originate from a woman aged 40-49 years with acute COVID-19. Each CDR3 is given with its conserved first and last residue. A D gene is named only where the DNA matches it firmly. Size is omitted from some rows. Given values are once, few, many or a class for expanded clones.

d_call: -; v_call: TRBV12-3/TRBV12-4; clone_size: -; cdr3_length: 13; j_call: TRBJ2-7; cdr3_aa: CASMEGPSYEQYF; cdr3_nt: TGTGCCAGCATGGAGGGGCCCTCCTACGAGCAGTACTTC
d_call: TRBD2; v_call: TRBV3-1/TRBV3-2; clone_size: -; cdr3_length: 19; j_call: TRBJ2-7; cdr3_aa: CASSQDRLRTSGISYEQYF; cdr3_nt: TGTGCCAGCAGCCAAGATCGGTTGAGGACTAGCGGGATCTCCTACGAGCAGTACTTC
d_call: -; v_call: TRBV18; clone_size: -; cdr3_length: 16; j_call: TRBJ1-1; cdr3_aa: CASSPVEYAGNTEAFF; cdr3_nt: TGTGCCAGCTCACCGGTCGAGTACGCGGGGAACACTGAAGCTTTCTTT
d_call: TRBD2; v_call: TRBV2; clone_size: -; cdr3_length: 14; j_call: TRBJ2-1; cdr3_aa: CASSSSGSLNEQFF; cdr3_nt: TGTGCCAGCAGTTCTAGCGGGAGCCTCAATGAGCAGTTCTTC
d_call: -; v_call: TRBV6-5; clone_size: -; cdr3_length: 14; j_call: TRBJ2-2; cdr3_aa: CASSYAPQAGELFF; cdr3_nt: TGTGCCAGCAGTTACGCCCCCCAGGCCGGGGAGCTGTTTTTT
d_call: TRBD2; v_call: TRBV11-2; clone_size: -; cdr3_length: 15; j_call: TRBJ2-7; cdr3_aa: CASSPVAGRYDEQYF; cdr3_nt: TGTGCCAGCAGCCCGGTAGCGGGAAGGTACGACGAGCAGTACTTC
d_call: TRBD1; v_call: TRBV5-6; clone_size: -; cdr3_length: 16; j_call: TRBJ1-2; cdr3_aa: CASSPADRETLQGYTF; cdr3_nt: TGTGCCAGCAGCCCTGCGGACAGGGAAACCCTTCAGGGCTACACCTTC
d_call: -; v_call: TRBV7-3; clone_size: -; cdr3_length: 13; j_call: TRBJ2-7; cdr3_aa: CASSLTVQTVQYF; cdr3_nt: TGTGCCAGCAGCTTAACTGTTCAGACAGTGCAGTACTTC
d_call: TRBD1; v_call: TRBV3-1/TRBV3-2; clone_size: -; cdr3_length: 14; j_call: TRBJ2-1; cdr3_aa: CASSQGQGHTEQFF; cdr3_nt: TGTGCCAGCAGCCAAGGACAGGGGCACACTGAGCAGTTCTTC
d_call: TRBD1; v_call: TRBV7-2; clone_size: once; cdr3_length: 15; j_call: TRBJ1-5; cdr3_aa: CASSSQGSANQPQHF; cdr3_nt: TGTGCCAGCAGCTCACAGGGGTCGGCCAATCAGCCCCAGCATTTT
d_call: TRBD2; v_call: TRBV2; clone_size: -; cdr3_length: 17; j_call: TRBJ2-1; cdr3_aa: CASSLGLAGGPYNEQFF; cdr3_nt: TGTGCCAGCAGTTTGGGACTAGCGGGAGGGCCCTACAATGAGCAGTTCTTC
d_call: -; v_call: TRBV5-4; clone_size: -; cdr3_length: 19; j_call: TRBJ2-1; cdr3_aa: CASSFGVGPRIPSYNEQFF; cdr3_nt: TGTGCCAGCAGCTTCGGGGTAGGCCCAAGAATACCCTCCTACAATGAGCAGTTCTTC
d_call: -; v_call: TRBV28; clone_size: few; cdr3_length: 12; j_call: TRBJ1-1; cdr3_aa: CASSRATTEAFF; cdr3_nt: TGTGCCAGCAGCCGCGCAACCACTGAAGCTTTCTTT
d_call: TRBD2; v_call: TRBV12-5; clone_size: -; cdr3_length: 17; j_call: TRBJ2-3; cdr3_aa: CASGLAISGREVDTQYF; cdr3_nt: TGTGCTAGTGGTTTGGCCATTAGCGGGAGGGAGGTAGATACGCAGTATTTT
d_call: TRBD1; v_call: TRBV18; clone_size: -; cdr3_length: 15; j_call: TRBJ1-2; cdr3_aa: CASSPGTGADYGYTF; cdr3_nt: TGTGCCAGCTCACCTGGGACAGGGGCTGACTATGGCTACACCTTC
d_call: -; v_call: TRBV18; clone_size: -; cdr3_length: 17; j_call: TRBJ2-1; cdr3_aa: CASSPPGSESSYNEQFF; cdr3_nt: TGTGCCAGCTCACCACCGGGTAGCGAGAGCTCCTACAATGAGCAGTTCTTC
d_call: TRBD1; v_call: TRBV7-9; clone_size: once; cdr3_length: 14; j_call: TRBJ1-1; cdr3_aa: CASSSEGANTEAFF; cdr3_nt: TGTGCCAGCAGCTCAGAGGGGGCAAACACTGAAGCTTTCTTT
d_call: TRBD1; v_call: TRBV6-1; clone_size: -; cdr3_length: 13; j_call: TRBJ1-2; cdr3_aa: CASSPGQGFGYTF; cdr3_nt: TGTGCCAGCAGCCCGGGACAGGGTTTTGGTTACACCTTC
d_call: -; v_call: TRBV7-2; clone_size: -; cdr3_length: 16; j_call: TRBJ2-7; cdr3_aa: CASSSPSGEAPYEQYF; cdr3_nt: TGTGCCAGCAGCTCACCTTCTGGGGAGGCACCCTACGAGCAGTACTTC
d_call: TRBD2; v_call: TRBV28; clone_size: -; cdr3_length: 17; j_call: TRBJ2-2; cdr3_aa: CASSSETSGRGTGELFF; cdr3_nt: TGTGCCAGCAGTTCGGAGACTAGCGGGAGAGGGACCGGGGAGCTGTTTTTT
d_call: -; v_call: TRBV5-6; clone_size: -; cdr3_length: 15; j_call: TRBJ2-5; cdr3_aa: CASSTERHPQETQYF; cdr3_nt: TGTGCCAGCAGCACCGAGAGACACCCCCAAGAGACCCAGTACTTC
d_call: -; v_call: TRBV7-9; clone_size: -; cdr3_length: 15; j_call: TRBJ1-4; cdr3_aa: CASSFSGPTGEKLFF; cdr3_nt: TGTGCCAGCAGCTTCAGTGGCCCAACAGGGGAAAAACTGTTTTTT
d_call: -; v_call: TRBV25-1; clone_size: -; cdr3_length: 14; j_call: TRBJ1-1; cdr3_aa: CASRLSSVNTEAFF; cdr3_nt: TGTGCCAGCAGACTTTCCTCGGTGAACACTGAAGCTTTCTTT
d_call: TRBD1; v_call: TRBV5-1; clone_size: -; cdr3_length: 14; j_call: TRBJ1-2; cdr3_aa: CASGLGTGVYGYTF; cdr3_nt: TGCGCCAGCGGTTTGGGGACAGGGGTCTATGGCTACACCTTC
d_call: -; v_call: TRBV1; clone_size: -; cdr3_length: 16; j_call: TRBJ2-6; cdr3_aa: CTSSQDASSGANVLTF; cdr3_nt: TGCACCAGCAGCCAAGACGCCAGCTCTGGGGCCAACGTCCTGACTTTC
d_call: -; v_call: TRBV28; clone_size: -; cdr3_length: 15; j_call: TRBJ2-4; cdr3_aa: CASSFHAEPKNIQYF; cdr3_nt: TGTGCCAGCAGTTTCCACGCCGAGCCCAAAAACATTCAGTACTTC
d_call: -; v_call: TRBV27; clone_size: -; cdr3_length: 16; j_call: TRBJ2-1; cdr3_aa: CASSTGRIRSYNEQFF; cdr3_nt: TGTGCCAGCTCGACGGGTCGGATAAGGTCCTACAATGAGCAGTTCTTC
d_call: -; v_call: TRBV11-2; clone_size: -; cdr3_length: 15; j_call: TRBJ2-5; cdr3_aa: CASSLGREMGETQYF; cdr3_nt: TGTGCCAGCAGCTTAGGACGGGAGATGGGAGAGACCCAGTACTTC
d_call: -; v_call: TRBV7-8; clone_size: few; cdr3_length: 14; j_call: TRBJ1-2; cdr3_aa: CASSHKRESYGYTF; cdr3_nt: TGTGCCAGCAGCCATAAACGGGAGAGCTATGGCTACACCTTC
d_call: TRBD1; v_call: TRBV28; clone_size: -; cdr3_length: 16; j_call: TRBJ1-1; cdr3_aa: CASSLIMGQRGTEAFF; cdr3_nt: TGTGCCAGCAGTCTCATAATGGGACAGAGAGGCACTGAAGCTTTCTTT
d_call: -; v_call: TRBV3-1/TRBV3-2; clone_size: few; cdr3_length: 15; j_call: TRBJ2-1; cdr3_aa: CASSPTSASYNEQFF; cdr3_nt: TGTGCCAGCAGCCCTACTAGTGCCTCCTACAATGAGCAGTTCTTC
d_call: TRBD1; v_call: TRBV2; clone_size: -; cdr3_length: 13; j_call: TRBJ2-7; cdr3_aa: CAIGTGEGYEQYF; cdr3_nt: TGTGCCATCGGGACAGGGGAGGGGTACGAGCAGTACTTC
d_call: TRBD1; v_call: TRBV7-8; clone_size: -; cdr3_length: 18; j_call: TRBJ1-2; cdr3_aa: CASSPRGGQGARNYGYTF; cdr3_nt: TGTGCCAGCAGCCCCAGAGGAGGACAGGGGGCGAGAAACTATGGCTACACCTTC
d_call: TRBD2; v_call: TRBV11-2; clone_size: -; cdr3_length: 16; j_call: TRBJ2-1; cdr3_aa: CASSLGLAGGGGEQFF; cdr3_nt: TGTGCCAGCAGCTTAGGACTAGCGGGAGGTGGTGGTGAGCAGTTCTTC
d_call: -; v_call: TRBV15; clone_size: -; cdr3_length: 13; j_call: TRBJ1-5; cdr3_aa: CATSGRGGQPQHF; cdr3_nt: TGTGCCACCAGCGGACGGGGTGGGCAGCCCCAGCATTTT
d_call: -; v_call: TRBV7-3; clone_size: -; cdr3_length: 15; j_call: TRBJ2-7; cdr3_aa: CASSLGGGASYEQYF; cdr3_nt: TGTGCCAGCAGCTTAGGGGGCGGAGCCTCCTACGAGCAGTACTTC
d_call: -; v_call: TRBV6-1; clone_size: -; cdr3_length: 12; j_call: TRBJ1-2; cdr3_aa: CASSETGNGYTF; cdr3_nt: TGTGCCAGCAGTGAAACCGGGAATGGCTACACCTTC
d_call: TRBD2; v_call: TRBV6-5; clone_size: once; cdr3_length: 14; j_call: TRBJ2-1; cdr3_aa: CASSYSGSQYEQFF; cdr3_nt: TGTGCCAGCAGTTATAGCGGGAGTCAGTATGAGCAGTTCTTC
d_call: -; v_call: TRBV5-1; clone_size: once; cdr3_length: 15; j_call: TRBJ1-6; cdr3_aa: CASSLVWAGLSPLHF; cdr3_nt: TGCGCCAGCAGCTTGGTATGGGCCGGCTTGTCACCCCTCCACTTT
d_call: -; v_call: TRBV7-8; clone_size: once; cdr3_length: 16; j_call: TRBJ1-5; cdr3_aa: CASSGRQMDSNQPQHF; cdr3_nt: TGTGCCAGCAGCGGCAGACAGATGGATAGCAATCAGCCCCAGCATTTT
d_call: TRBD2; v_call: TRBV4-1; clone_size: -; cdr3_length: 17; j_call: TRBJ2-3; cdr3_aa: CASSRRLAGTSTDTQYF; cdr3_nt: TGCGCCAGCAGCCGACGACTAGCGGGGACTAGCACAGATACGCAGTATTTT
d_call: TRBD1; v_call: TRBV10-3; clone_size: -; cdr3_length: 14; j_call: TRBJ2-7; cdr3_aa: CAIRDGQASDEQYF; cdr3_nt: TGTGCCATCAGAGACGGACAGGCATCGGACGAGCAGTACTTC
d_call: -; v_call: TRBV7-2; clone_size: -; cdr3_length: 13; j_call: TRBJ1-5; cdr3_aa: CASSLSVNQPQHF; cdr3_nt: TGTGCCAGCAGCTTATCAGTCAATCAGCCCCAGCATTTT
d_call: -; v_call: TRBV28; clone_size: -; cdr3_length: 15; j_call: TRBJ2-1; cdr3_aa: CASSLIQVGDNEQFF; cdr3_nt: TGTGCCAGCAGTTTAATCCAGGTGGGAGACAATGAGCAGTTCTTC
d_call: TRBD1; v_call: TRBV19; clone_size: -; cdr3_length: 14; j_call: TRBJ1-2; cdr3_aa: CASKLDRGQGGYTF; cdr3_nt: TGTGCCAGTAAATTGGACAGGGGGCAGGGTGGCTACACCTTC
d_call: -; v_call: TRBV25-1; clone_size: -; cdr3_length: 13; j_call: TRBJ1-2; cdr3_aa: CASSVGQNYGYTF; cdr3_nt: TGTGCCAGCAGTGTGGGCCAAAACTATGGCTACACCTTC
d_call: -; v_call: TRBV3-1/TRBV3-2; clone_size: -; cdr3_length: 12; j_call: TRBJ2-1; cdr3_aa: CASSLTYNEQFF; cdr3_nt: TGTGCCAGCAGCCTAACTTACAATGAGCAGTTCTTC
d_call: TRBD1; v_call: TRBV5-1; clone_size: once; cdr3_length: 16; j_call: TRBJ1-4; cdr3_aa: CASTSGSTGGGEKLFF; cdr3_nt: TGCGCCAGCACATCCGGGAGCACAGGGGGCGGTGAAAAACTGTTTTTT
d_call: TRBD2; v_call: TRBV11-2; clone_size: -; cdr3_length: 11; j_call: TRBJ2-4; cdr3_aa: CASGRENIQYF; cdr3_nt: TGTGCCAGCGGGAGGGAAAACATTCAGTACTTC
d_call: -; v_call: TRBV7-3; clone_size: -; cdr3_length: 15; j_call: TRBJ2-2; cdr3_aa: CASSLVAGNTGELFF; cdr3_nt: TGTGCCAGCAGCTTAGTTGCGGGGAACACCGGGGAGCTGTTTTTT
d_call: -; v_call: TRBV27; clone_size: -; cdr3_length: 11; j_call: TRBJ2-7; cdr3_aa: CASSLGDEQYF; cdr3_nt: TGTGCCAGCAGTTTAGGAGACGAGCAGTACTTC
d_call: -; v_call: TRBV28; clone_size: -; cdr3_length: 15; j_call: TRBJ1-6; cdr3_aa: CASSPRGGGNSPLHF; cdr3_nt: TGTGCCAGCAGTCCCCGGGGGGGAGGGAATTCACCCCTCCACTTT
d_call: TRBD1; v_call: TRBV7-9; clone_size: few; cdr3_length: 14; j_call: TRBJ1-6; cdr3_aa: CASSLGTVGSPLHF; cdr3_nt: TGTGCCAGCAGCCTCGGGACAGTAGGTTCACCCCTCCACTTT
d_call: -; v_call: TRBV6-6; clone_size: -; cdr3_length: 16; j_call: TRBJ2-1; cdr3_aa: CASSDSGGRSYNEQFF; cdr3_nt: TGTGCCAGCAGCGACTCAGGGGGGAGATCCTACAATGAGCAGTTCTTC
d_call: TRBD1; v_call: TRBV28; clone_size: -; cdr3_length: 16; j_call: TRBJ1-6; cdr3_aa: CASSLPGTGVSLPLHF; cdr3_nt: TGTGCCAGCAGTTTGCCCGGGACAGGGGTTAGTTTACCCCTCCACTTT
d_call: -; v_call: TRBV28; clone_size: -; cdr3_length: 16; j_call: TRBJ1-1; cdr3_aa: CASSRPFPGMNTEAFF; cdr3_nt: TGTGCCAGCAGCCGTCCCTTCCCAGGCATGAACACTGAAGCTTTCTTT
d_call: -; v_call: TRBV28; clone_size: -; cdr3_length: 15; j_call: TRBJ1-5; cdr3_aa: CASRDLGADNQPQHF; cdr3_nt: TGTGCCAGCCGGGATTTGGGGGCAGACAATCAGCCCCAGCATTTT
d_call: -; v_call: TRBV10-1; clone_size: -; cdr3_length: 16; j_call: TRBJ2-5; cdr3_aa: CASSESSRGLQETQYF; cdr3_nt: TGCGCCAGCAGTGAGTCGAGCCGGGGTCTTCAAGAGACCCAGTACTTC